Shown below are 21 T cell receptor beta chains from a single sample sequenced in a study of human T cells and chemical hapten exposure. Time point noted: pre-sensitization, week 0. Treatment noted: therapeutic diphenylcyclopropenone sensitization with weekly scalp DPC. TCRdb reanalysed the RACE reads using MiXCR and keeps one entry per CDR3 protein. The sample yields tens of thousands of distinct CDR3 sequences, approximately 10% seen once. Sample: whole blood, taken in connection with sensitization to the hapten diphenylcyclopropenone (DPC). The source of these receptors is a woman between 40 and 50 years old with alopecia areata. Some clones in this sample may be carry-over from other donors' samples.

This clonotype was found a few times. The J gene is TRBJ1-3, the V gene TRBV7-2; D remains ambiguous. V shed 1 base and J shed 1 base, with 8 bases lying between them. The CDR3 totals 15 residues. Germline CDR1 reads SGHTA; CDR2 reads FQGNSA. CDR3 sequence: CASSLVAASGNTIYF. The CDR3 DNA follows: TGTGCCAGCAGCTTAGTAGCGGCTTCTGGAAACACCATATATTTT.

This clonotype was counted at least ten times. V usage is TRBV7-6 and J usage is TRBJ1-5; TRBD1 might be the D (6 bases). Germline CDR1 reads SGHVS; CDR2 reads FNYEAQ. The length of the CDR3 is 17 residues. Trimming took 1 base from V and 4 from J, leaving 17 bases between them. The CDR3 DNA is TGTGCCAGCAGCTTAGTCCCCGCGACGACAGGAAATCAGCCCCAGCATTTT. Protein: CASSLVPATTGNQPQHF.

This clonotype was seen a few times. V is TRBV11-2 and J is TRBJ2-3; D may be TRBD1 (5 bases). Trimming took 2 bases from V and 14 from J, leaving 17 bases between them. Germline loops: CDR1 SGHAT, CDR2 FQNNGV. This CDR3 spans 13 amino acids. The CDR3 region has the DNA TGTGCCAGCAGCTTACTTCCAAGGGGCGGTGGGTATTTT. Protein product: CASSLLPRGGGYF.

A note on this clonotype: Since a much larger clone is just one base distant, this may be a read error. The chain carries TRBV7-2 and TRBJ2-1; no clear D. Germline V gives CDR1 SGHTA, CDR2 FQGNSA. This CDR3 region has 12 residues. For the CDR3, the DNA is TGTGCCAGCTCACTAAGCAAGTATGAGCAGCTCTTC. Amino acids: CASSLSKYEQLF.

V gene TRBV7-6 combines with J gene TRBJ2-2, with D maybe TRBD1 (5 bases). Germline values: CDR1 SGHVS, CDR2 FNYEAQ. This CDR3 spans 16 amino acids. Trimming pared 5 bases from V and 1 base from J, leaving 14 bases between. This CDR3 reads CASSPLGAGNTGELFF. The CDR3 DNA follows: TGTGCCAGCAGCCCCCTTGGGGCTGGGAACACCGGGGAGCTGTTTTTT.

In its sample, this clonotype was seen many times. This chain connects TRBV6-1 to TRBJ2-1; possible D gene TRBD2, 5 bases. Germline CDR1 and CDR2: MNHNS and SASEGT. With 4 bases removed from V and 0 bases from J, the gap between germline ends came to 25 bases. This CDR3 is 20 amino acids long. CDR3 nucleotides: TGTGCCAGCAGTGTGGGAAGGGTGACTGCGCGGGCCGACTCCTACAATGAGCAGTTCTTC. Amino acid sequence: CASSVGRVTARADSYNEQFF.

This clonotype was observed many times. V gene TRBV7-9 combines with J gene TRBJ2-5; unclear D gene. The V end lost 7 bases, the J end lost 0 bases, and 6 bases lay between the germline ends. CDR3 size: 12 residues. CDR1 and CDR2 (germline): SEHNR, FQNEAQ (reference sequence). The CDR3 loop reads CASTTDQETQYF. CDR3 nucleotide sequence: TGTGCCAGCACGACGGACCAAGAGACCCAGTACTTC. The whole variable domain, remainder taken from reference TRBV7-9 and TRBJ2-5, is DTGVSQNPRHKITKRGQNVTFRCDPISEHNRLYWYRQTLGQGPEFLTYFQNEAQLEKSRLLSDRFSAERPKGSFSTLEIQRTEQGDSAMYLCASTTDQETQYFGPGTRLLVL.

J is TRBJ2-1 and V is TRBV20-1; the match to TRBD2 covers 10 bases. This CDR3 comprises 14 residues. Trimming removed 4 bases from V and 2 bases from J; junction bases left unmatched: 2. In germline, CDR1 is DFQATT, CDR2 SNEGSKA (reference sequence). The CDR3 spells CSANSGRPYNEQFF. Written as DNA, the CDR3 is TGCAGTGCTAATAGCGGGAGGCCCTACAATGAGCAGTTCTTC.

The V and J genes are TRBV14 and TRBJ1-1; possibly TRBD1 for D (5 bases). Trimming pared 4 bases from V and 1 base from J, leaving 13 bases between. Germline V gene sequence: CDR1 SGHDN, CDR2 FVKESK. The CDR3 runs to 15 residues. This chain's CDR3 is CASSPFVRENTEAFF. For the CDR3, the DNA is TGTGCCAGCAGCCCATTCGTCAGGGAGAACACTGAAGCTTTCTTT.

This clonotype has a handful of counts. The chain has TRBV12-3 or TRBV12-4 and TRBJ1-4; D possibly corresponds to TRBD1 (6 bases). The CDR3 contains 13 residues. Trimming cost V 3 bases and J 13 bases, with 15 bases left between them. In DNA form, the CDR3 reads TGTGCCAGCAGTTTTTCAGGGGCCGGGGGACTGTTTTTT. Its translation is CASSFSGAGGLFF.

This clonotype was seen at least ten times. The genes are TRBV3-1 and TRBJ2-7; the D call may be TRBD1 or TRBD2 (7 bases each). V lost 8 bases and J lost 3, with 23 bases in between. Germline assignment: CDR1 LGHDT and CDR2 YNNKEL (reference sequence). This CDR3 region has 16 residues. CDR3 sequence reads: CASRRGGHFEGYEQYF. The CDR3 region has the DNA TGTGCCAGCCGCAGGGGGGGACATTTCGAGGGCTACGAGCAGTACTTC.

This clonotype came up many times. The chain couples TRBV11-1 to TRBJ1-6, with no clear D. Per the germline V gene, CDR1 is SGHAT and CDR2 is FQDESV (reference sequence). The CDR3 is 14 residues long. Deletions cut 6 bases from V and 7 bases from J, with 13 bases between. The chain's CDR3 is CASRATGSNSPLHF. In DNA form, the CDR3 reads TGTGCCAGCAGGGCCACGGGGTCCAATTCACCCCTCCACTTT. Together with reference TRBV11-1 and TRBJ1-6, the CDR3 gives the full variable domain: EAEVAQSPRYKITEKSQAVAFWCDPISGHATLYWYRQILGQGPELLVQFQDESVVDDSQLPKDRFSAERLKGVDSTLKIQPAELGDSAMYLCASRATGSNSPLHFGNGTRLTVT.

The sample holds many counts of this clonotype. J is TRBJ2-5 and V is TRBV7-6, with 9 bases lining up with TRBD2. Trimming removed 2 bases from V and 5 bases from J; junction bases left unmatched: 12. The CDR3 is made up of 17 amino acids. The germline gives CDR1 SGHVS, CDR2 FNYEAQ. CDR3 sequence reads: CASSLRTPSGTHETQYF. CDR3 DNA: TGTGCCAGCAGCTTAAGGACACCTAGCGGGACCCACGAGACCCAGTACTTC.

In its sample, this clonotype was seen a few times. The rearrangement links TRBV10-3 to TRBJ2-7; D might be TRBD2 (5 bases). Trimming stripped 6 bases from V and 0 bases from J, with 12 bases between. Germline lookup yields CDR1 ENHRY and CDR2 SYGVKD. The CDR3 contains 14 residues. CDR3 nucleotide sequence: TGTGCCATCAGCGCCGTAGCGCGCTCCTACGAGCAGTACTTC. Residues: CAISAVARSYEQYF.

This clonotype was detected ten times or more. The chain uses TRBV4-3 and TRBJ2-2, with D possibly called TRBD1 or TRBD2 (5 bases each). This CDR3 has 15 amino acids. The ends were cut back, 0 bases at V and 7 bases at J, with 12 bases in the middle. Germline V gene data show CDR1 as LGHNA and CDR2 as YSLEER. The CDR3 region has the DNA TGCGCCAGCAGCCAAGACAGGGAGCAGTACGGGGAGCTGTTTTTT. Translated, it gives CASSQDREQYGELFF.

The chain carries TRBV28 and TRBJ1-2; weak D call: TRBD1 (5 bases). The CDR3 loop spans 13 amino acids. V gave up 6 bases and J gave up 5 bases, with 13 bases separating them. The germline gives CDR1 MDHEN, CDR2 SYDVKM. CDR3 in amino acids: CASRDSGGYGYTF. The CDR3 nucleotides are TGTGCCAGCAGAGACAGTGGGGGGTATGGCTACACCTTC.

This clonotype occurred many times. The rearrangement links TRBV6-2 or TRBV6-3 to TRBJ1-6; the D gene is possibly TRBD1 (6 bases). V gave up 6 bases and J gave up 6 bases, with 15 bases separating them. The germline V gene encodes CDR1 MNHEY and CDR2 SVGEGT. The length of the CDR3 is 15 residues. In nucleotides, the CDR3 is TGTGCCAGCAGCAAAGGGGGGATGTCTAATTCACCCCTCCACTTT. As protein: CASSKGGMSNSPLHF.

CDR3: CSRQDHIRSSNYGYTF. The CDR3, as DNA: TGCAGTCGTCAAGACCATATCAGGAGCTCTAACTATGGCTACACCTTC. The rearrangement uses TRBV20-1 and TRBJ1-2; the D is unclear. Between the trimmed V and J ends, which lost 8 bases and 0 bases, there was a span of 22 bases. The CDR3 covers 16 residues. Germline V gene lookup returns CDR1 DFQATT and CDR2 SNEGSKA (reference sequence).

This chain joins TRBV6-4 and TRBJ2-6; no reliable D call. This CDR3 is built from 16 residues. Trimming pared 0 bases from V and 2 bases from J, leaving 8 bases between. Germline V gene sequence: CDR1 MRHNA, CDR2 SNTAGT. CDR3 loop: CASSDSGSPGANVLTF. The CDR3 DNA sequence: TGTGCCAGCAGTGACTCGGGCAGCCCTGGGGCCAACGTCCTGACTTTC.

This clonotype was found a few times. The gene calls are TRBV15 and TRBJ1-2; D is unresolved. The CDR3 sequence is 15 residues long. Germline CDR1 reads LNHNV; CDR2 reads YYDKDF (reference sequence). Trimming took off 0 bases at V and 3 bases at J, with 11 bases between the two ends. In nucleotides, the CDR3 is TGTGCCACCAGCAGAGATCCGCCGGATTACTATGGCTACACCTTC. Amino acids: CATSRDPPDYYGYTF.

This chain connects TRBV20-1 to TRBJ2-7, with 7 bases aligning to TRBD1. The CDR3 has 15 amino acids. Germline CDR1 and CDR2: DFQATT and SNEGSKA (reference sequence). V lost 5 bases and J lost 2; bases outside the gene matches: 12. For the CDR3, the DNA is TGCAGTGCTTGTAGCCTATCGGACAGGACCTACGAGCAGTACTTC. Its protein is CSACSLSDRTYEQYF.